Listed here are 12 T cell receptor beta chains from one sample, sequenced in a study of T-cell memory formation after mild COVID-19. TCRdb re-derived calls from the 5' RACE reads in MiXCR, one entry per CDR3 protein. Found here are 400,000 to 500,000 distinct CDR3 sequences, 20% of them singletons; the top ten hold around 8.4%. Sequenced material: PBMCs or a T cell subset sorted from them (not recorded which). The receptors originated from an adult woman who had mild COVID-19 (a few samples of this study predate the infection). Cell type and time point are not known.

V and J are TRBV4-3 and TRBJ2-3, with a weak D call TRBD2 (6 bases). The V gene lost 0 bases and the J gene lost 0 bases, with 10 bases spanning the gap. The germline CDR1 and CDR2 sequences are LGHNA and YSLEER. The CDR3 runs to 16 residues. The CDR3 DNA is TGCGCCAGCAGCCAAGAGCTAGCGCCTAGCACAGATACGCAGTATTTT. This codes for CASSQELAPSTDTQYF.

The chain uses TRBV11-2 and TRBJ1-1; D is unresolved. Germline V gene lookup returns CDR1 SGHAT and CDR2 FQNNGV. Trimming shortened V by 5 bases and J by 1 base, and 20 bases separated the two germline ends. The length of the CDR3 is 17 residues. The CDR3 spells CASSRRKLAQTNTEAFF. In nucleotides, the CDR3 is TGTGCCAGCAGCAGGAGGAAGCTCGCACAAACGAACACTGAAGCTTTCTTT. The full variable domain, its missing parts supplied by reference TRBV11-2 and TRBJ1-1, is EAGVAQSPRYKIIEKRQSVAFWCNPISGHATLYWYQQILGQGPKLLIQFQNNGVVDDSQLPKDRFSAERLKGVDSTLKIQPAKLEDSAVYLCASSRRKLAQTNTEAFFGQGTRLTVV.

The chain recombines TRBV24-1 with TRBJ2-5; D is undetermined. The CDR3 is 12 amino acids. CDR1 is KGHDR, CDR2 SFDVKD, per germline. Trimming shortened V by 1 base and J by 5 bases, and 4 bases separated the two germline ends. The CDR3 region has the DNA TGTGCCACCAGTGATTTCTCGGAGACCCAGTACTTC. It codes for CATSDFSETQYF.

The table lists this clonotype with a few counts. The rearrangement uses TRBV29-1 and TRBJ2-1; 9 nucleotides match TRBD1. Germline trimming cut 4 bases from V and 6 bases from J; bases unmatched to any gene: 10. This CDR3 spans 15 amino acids. In germline, CDR1 is SQVTM, CDR2 ANQGSEA. The CDR3 DNA reads TGCAGCGTTGGCCCGGGGACAGGGTCCCCCAATGAGCAGTTCTTC. It specifies CSVGPGTGSPNEQFF.

The J gene is TRBJ2-7, the V gene TRBV7-3; 7 positions agree with TRBD1. The V segment lost 4 bases and the J segment 6 bases; nucleotides outside the gene matches: 12. Germline V gives CDR1 SGHTA, CDR2 FQGTGA. The CDR3 sequence is 15 residues long. CDR3 sequence: CASSSSTGSGAEQYF. The CDR3, as DNA: TGTGCCAGCAGCTCTTCGACAGGGAGCGGAGCCGAGCAGTACTTC.

V is TRBV3-1 and J is TRBJ1-1; D unclear. Germline-derived CDR1 and CDR2 are LGHDT and YNNKEL (reference sequence). The CDR3 totals 12 residues. The ends were cut back, 3 bases at V and 4 bases at J, with 6 bases in the middle. In DNA form, the CDR3 reads TGTGCCAGCAGCCATGGACCCACTGAAGCTTTCTTT. Encoded protein: CASSHGPTEAFF.

Many counts were recorded for this clonotype. This rearrangement joins TRBV12-3 or TRBV12-4 to TRBJ2-1; D uncertain. This CDR3 region has 14 residues. V was cut by 1 base and J by 2 bases, with 6 bases left in between. CDR3 sequence (DNA): TGTGCCAGCAGTTTAGGAGGTACCTACAATGAGCAGTTCTTC. It yields the protein CASSLGGTYNEQFF.

This clonotype was counted many times. The chain recombines TRBV7-8 with TRBJ2-1; 11 bases are a match to TRBD2. This CDR3 contains 16 residues. The germline CDR1 and CDR2 sequences are SGHVS and FQNEAQ. J lost 9 bases, V lost 1 base, and 8 bases had no gene match. CDR3 protein: CASSLGLAGGLGEQFF. In DNA, the CDR3 is TGTGCCAGCAGCTTAGGGCTAGCGGGAGGTCTGGGTGAGCAGTTCTTC.

This clonotype has just a few counts. The chain couples TRBV7-9 to TRBJ2-3, with D maybe TRBD1 (6 bases). Trimming pared 5 bases from V and 4 bases from J, leaving 7 bases between. Per the germline V gene, CDR1 is SEHNR and CDR2 is FQNEAQ (reference sequence). The CDR3 runs to 12 residues. This CDR3 is CASSTGPDTQYF. CDR3 nucleotide sequence: TGTGCCAGCAGCACAGGGCCAGATACGCAGTATTTT.

The J gene is TRBJ1-6, the V gene TRBV7-3; D is unclear. The ends were cut back, 2 bases at V and 6 bases at J, with 14 bases in the middle. Germline V lookup: CDR1 SGHTA, CDR2 FQGTGA. The CDR3 spans 16 residues. CDR3 bases: TGTGCCAGCAGCTTATTTCCCCGACGTTTTAATTCACCCCTCCACTTT. Translated, it gives CASSLFPRRFNSPLHF. Full variable domain (rest looked up from reference TRBV7-3 and TRBJ1-6): GAGVSQTPSNKVTEKGKYVELRCDPISGHTALYWYRQSLGQGPEFLIYFQGTGAADDSGLPNDRFFAVRPEGSVSTLKIQRTERGDSAVYLCASSLFPRRFNSPLHFGNGTRLTVT.

This clonotype occurred a few times. The V call is TRBV30, the J call TRBJ2-5, with 13 positions matching TRBD2. The CDR3 extends over 14 amino acids. Germline V gives CDR1 GTSNPN, CDR2 SVGIG (reference sequence). With V trimmed by 3 bases and J by 4 bases, 2 bases remained unmatched. The CDR3 nucleotides are TGTGCCTGGAGACTAGCGGGAGGGCCAGAGACCCAGTACTTC. This encodes CAWRLAGGPETQYF. The full variable domain, completed using reference TRBV30 and TRBJ2-5, is SQTIHQWPATLVQPVGSPLSLECTVEGTSNPNLYWYRQAAGRGLQLLFYSVGIGQISSEVPQNLSASRPQDRQFILSSKKLLLSDSGFYLCAWRLAGGPETQYFGPGTRLLVL.

The V call is TRBV12-3 or TRBV12-4, the J call TRBJ2-1, with 9 positions matching TRBD2. The CDR3 sequence is 16 residues long. The junction had 8 bases not matched to a gene; V was cut back by 6 bases and J by 2 bases. CDR3 sequence: CASSHTGGRAYNEQFF. For the CDR3, the DNA is TGTGCCAGCAGCCACACGGGCGGGAGGGCCTACAATGAGCAGTTCTTC.